The 31 T cell receptor beta chains below come from one sample, sequenced in a study of blood T cells in healthy people across ages. Alongside a J-beta primer mix, a sample-barcoded 5' primer served in a second PCR lasting about 7 to 12 cycles. TCRdb re-called the 5' RACE reads with MiXCR, one entry per CDR3 protein. The sample contains 1,300,000 or so distinct CDR3 sequences, 55% to 75% of which appear only once. Sample: blood. The receptor source for this set is a man younger than 30 in good health.

This sequence joins TRBV7-2 and TRBJ1-2; D not resolved. Germline CDR1 reads SGHTA; CDR2 reads FQGNSA. CDR3 length: 13 residues. V was cut by 0 bases and J by 4 bases, with 6 bases left in between. CDR3 nucleotides: TGTGCCAGCAGCTTAGCGGTGATCTATGGCTACACCTTC. Translated, it gives CASSLAVIYGYTF.

The chain carries TRBV12-3 or TRBV12-4 and TRBJ2-1; TRBD2 matches 10 bases. The CDR3 length is 17 residues. J lost 7 bases, V lost 4 bases, and 13 bases had no gene match. The CDR3, as DNA: TGTGCCAGCAGTTCTGCAGAAGCGGGAGGGCCTAGGAATGAGCAGTTCTTC. Protein: CASSSAEAGGPRNEQFF.

This clonotype was counted only a few times. V usage is TRBV20-1 and J usage is TRBJ2-7, with D hard to call. The germline CDR1 and CDR2 sequences are DFQATT and SNEGSKA (reference sequence). The CDR3 is 13 residues long. For the CDR3, the DNA is TGCAGCACACCGGGTCCAATTCCCTACGAGCAGTACTTC. Translating it yields CSTPGPIPYEQYF.

The chain joins TRBV6-6 to TRBJ2-3; D gene unclear. The CDR3 contains 17 residues. Trimming removed 2 bases from V and 1 base from J, with 16 bases in between. Germline CDR1 MNHNY, CDR2 SVGAGI (reference sequence). CDR3 nucleotides: TGTGCCAGCAGTTACACGTTGGAGAGGACCCGCACAGATACGCAGTATTTT. Its translation: CASSYTLERTRTDTQYF.

This clonotype showed up just a few times. The chain combines TRBV29-1 with TRBJ1-2, with unresolved D. CDR1 is SQVTM and CDR2 is ANQGSEA in the germline V gene. Trimming took off 4 bases at V and 0 bases at J, with 12 bases between the two ends. The CDR3 covers 14 residues. The CDR3, as DNA: TGCAGCGTTGGGACTCCCCTCGCTAACTATGGCTACACCTTC. This translates into CSVGTPLANYGYTF.

The chain recombines TRBV25-1 with TRBJ2-3; D remains ambiguous. Trimming cost V 3 bases and J 3 bases, with 10 bases left between them. Per germline, CDR1 MGHDK and CDR2 SYGVNS. CDR3 length: 14 amino acids. The CDR3 region has the DNA TGTGCCAGCAGTGAGGAAAGACCAACAGATACGCAGTATTTT. This codes for CASSEERPTDTQYF. The complete variable domain, with remaining parts taken from reference TRBV25-1 and TRBJ2-3, reads EADIYQTPRYLVIGTGKKITLECSQTMGHDKMYWYQQDPGMELHLIHYSYGVNSTEKGDLSSESTVSRIRTEHFPLTLESARPSHTSQYLCASSEERPTDTQYFGPGTRLTVL.

This clonotype was seen once. V is TRBV11-2 and J is TRBJ2-5; TRBD2 matches at 11 bases. V trimming: 1 base; J trimming: 0 bases; junction bases outside the gene matches: 7. Germline CDR1 is SGHAT and CDR2 is FQNNGV. This CDR3 region has 18 residues. The CDR3 DNA reads TGTGCCAGCAGCTTAGCCCTAGCGGGGGGACTGTACCAAGAGACCCAGTACTTC. As protein: CASSLALAGGLYQETQYF. Together with reference TRBV11-2 and TRBJ2-5, the CDR3 gives the full variable domain: EAGVAQSPRYKIIEKRQSVAFWCNPISGHATLYWYQQILGQGPKLLIQFQNNGVVDDSQLPKDRFSAERLKGVDSTLKIQPAKLEDSAVYLCASSLALAGGLYQETQYFGPGTRLLVL.

This chain links TRBV7-6 with TRBJ1-2; 7 bases line up with TRBD1. V was clipped by 5 bases and J by 2 bases; unmatched bases: 5. The CDR3 has 14 residues. Germline-derived CDR1 and CDR2 are SGHVS and FNYEAQ. The DNA for the CDR3 is TGTGCCAGCAGCCGACAGGGAAAGAACTATGGCTACACCTTC. Protein sequence: CASSRQGKNYGYTF.

CDR3 sequence: CASSPTGKKYEQYF. In nucleotides, the CDR3 is TGTGCCAGCAGTCCAACCGGGAAGAAGTACGAGCAGTACTTC. V and J are TRBV27 and TRBJ2-4, with D possibly being TRBD2 (5 bases). The better agreement between TRBJ2-7 and the DNA end casts doubt on the J call. The germline V gene has CDR1 MNHEY and CDR2 SMNVEV (reference sequence). This CDR3 spans 14 amino acids.

This clonotype showed up just a few times. V gene TRBV7-9 combines with J gene TRBJ2-5; D uncertain. The DNA end is a closer match to TRBJ2-7, so the J assignment may be wrong. The germline gives CDR1 SEHNR, CDR2 FQNEAQ (reference sequence). This CDR3 has 12 residues. CDR3 sequence: CASSPPFGEQYF. The CDR3 DNA sequence: TGTGCCAGCAGTCCCCCTTTTGGCGAGCAGTACTTC.

The CDR3 loop reads CASSQAGTSSWEQYF. The CDR3 DNA is TGTGCCAGCAGTCAGGCCGGGACTAGTTCGTGGGAGCAGTACTTC. This chain connects TRBV4-2 to TRBJ2-4, with TRBD2 identical over 8 bases. In germline, CDR1 is LGHNA, CDR2 YNFKEQ. With V trimmed by 6 bases and J by 13 bases, 17 bases remained unmatched. The CDR3 contains 15 residues.

The gene calls are TRBV15 and TRBJ1-3; no clear D gene. The CDR3 totals 15 residues. Trimming pared 0 bases from V and 5 bases from J, leaving 11 bases between. CDR1 LNHNV and CDR2 YYDKDF come from the germline V gene (reference sequence). DNA of the CDR3: TGTGCCACCAGCAGAGATACCATGGACCGAAACACCATATATTTT. Its translation: CATSRDTMDRNTIYF. The complete variable domain, with remaining parts taken from reference TRBV15 and TRBJ1-3, reads DAMVIQNPRYQVTQFGKPVTLSCSQTLNHNVMYWYQQKSSQAPKLLFHYYDKDFNNEADTPDNFQSRRPNTSFCFLDIRSPGLGDTAMYLCATSRDTMDRNTIYFGEGSWLTVV.

Remarks on this clonotype: Relative to the germline gene, one junction end is altered; a read error may explain this. The rearrangement links TRBV5-1 to TRBJ2-2, with 8 nucleotides matching TRBD1. Per germline, CDR1 SGHRS and CDR2 YFSETQ. The CDR3 sequence is 15 residues long. CDR3 bases: TGTGCCAGCAGCCGGACAGGGTGGAACACCGGGGAGCTGTTTTTT. This encodes CASSRTGWNTGELFF.

The chain combines TRBV29-1 with TRBJ1-5; maybe TRBD1 (6 bases). CDR1 is SQVTM, CDR2 ANQGSEA, per germline. CDR3 length equals 11 residues. V lost 7 bases, J lost 4 bases, and 8 bases lay in between. The CDR3 DNA sequence: TGCAGCGCAGGACAGAATCAGCCCCAGCATTTT. Encoded protein: CSAGQNQPQHF.

The V gene is TRBV10-1, the J gene TRBJ2-1, with 12 bases aligning to TRBD1. With the DNA end fitting TRBJ2-7 better, the J assignment may be wrong. The CDR3 loop spans 16 amino acids. Looked up from germline, CDR1 is WNHNN and CDR2 is SYGVQD (reference sequence). CDR3 region: CASRAGTGGYYNEQYF. CDR3 nucleotides: TGCGCCAGCAGGGCCGGGACAGGGGGCTACTACAATGAGCAGTACTTC.

The chain uses TRBV21-1 and TRBJ1-5; TRBD1 is the table's D call, not checked against the DNA. TRBV21-1 is listed as a pseudogene. The CDR3 totals 14 residues. The CDR3 sequence is CASPLRGINQPQHF. In nucleotides, the CDR3 is TGTGCCAGCCCCCTGAGGGGTATCAATCAGCCCCAGCATTTT.

J is TRBJ1-4 and V is TRBV4-3; 7 bases align to TRBD1. Germline CDR1 is LGHNA and CDR2 is YSLEER. V gave up 0 bases and J gave up 7 bases; unmatched junction bases: 5. The length of the CDR3 is 15 residues. CDR3 nucleotides: TGCGCCAGCAGCCAAGATTTAGGGACAGCTGAAAAACTGTTTTTT. This translates into CASSQDLGTAEKLFF.

J is TRBJ1-6 and V is TRBV2, with D unresolved. CDR1 is SNHLY, CDR2 FYNNEI, per germline. The CDR3 extends over 14 amino acids. Trimming took 1 base from V and 8 from J, leaving 9 bases between them. CDR3 in DNA: TGTGCCAGCAGTGAAGGCGGAGAGTATTCACCCCTCCACTTT. Its translation: CASSEGGEYSPLHF. The entire variable domain, with the rest obtained from reference TRBV2 and TRBJ1-6, is as follows: EPEVTQTPSHQVTQMGQEVILRCVPISNHLYFYWYRQILGQKVEFLVSFYNNEISEKSEIFDDQFSVERPDGSNFTLKIRSTKLEDSAMYFCASSEGGEYSPLHFGNGTRLTVT.

The CDR3 DNA is TGCAGCGTTGAAGAAGACAGGGGGGATGGCTACACCTTC. This codes for CSVEEDRGDGYTF. The gene calls are TRBV29-1 and TRBJ1-2, with TRBD1 identical over 9 bases. Germline assignment: CDR1 SQVTM and CDR2 ANQGSEA. The CDR3 consists of 13 residues. Losses at the gene ends were 0 bases for V and 6 bases for J; bases not matched to a gene: 2.

This clonotype was seen only a few times. The V and J genes are TRBV7-9 and TRBJ2-1; 11 bases line up with TRBD2. Germline assignment: CDR1 SEHNR and CDR2 FQNEAQ (reference sequence). This CDR3 spans 15 amino acids. J was trimmed by 6 bases and V by 4 bases; bases with no gene match: 5. The CDR3 sequence is CASSSTSGRGNEQFF. CDR3 sequence (DNA): TGTGCCAGCAGCTCTACTAGCGGGAGAGGCAATGAGCAGTTCTTC.

The chain carries TRBV4-1 and TRBJ2-1, with 9 bases fitting TRBD2. The V gene end was trimmed by 0 bases and the J gene end by 6 bases; junction bases not matched to a gene: 18. This CDR3 region has 20 residues. Germline V CDR1 and CDR2: MGHRA, YSYEKL. Here the CDR3 DNA reads TGCGCCAGCAGCCAAGATCACTGGCGGGGGGGCTTATTGGAGGGCAATGAGCAGTTCTTC. Encoded protein: CASSQDHWRGGLLEGNEQFF.

This chain joins TRBV11-2 and TRBJ2-7; D not resolved. V gave up 5 bases and J gave up 5 bases, with 7 bases separating them. This CDR3 contains 11 residues. Per germline, CDR1 SGHAT and CDR2 FQNNGV. CDR3 amino acids: CASSPMDEQYF. The CDR3 DNA follows: TGTGCCAGCAGCCCCATGGACGAGCAGTACTTC.

This clonotype has a single count. The J gene is TRBJ1-3, the V gene TRBV10-3; 7 bases line up with TRBD1. The J segment lost 2 bases and the V segment lost 2 bases, leaving 3 bases of the junction unmatched. CDR1 and CDR2 (germline): ENHRY, SYGVKD. The CDR3 loop spans 15 amino acids. Here the CDR3 reads CAISERTGAGNTIYF. DNA for the CDR3: TGTGCCATCAGTGAGCGGACAGGCGCTGGAAACACCATATATTTT.

This clonotype occurred a few times. J is TRBJ2-7 and V is TRBV28, with 7 bases matching TRBD1. The V gene end was trimmed by 6 bases and the J gene end by 2 bases; junction bases not matched to a gene: 19. Germline V CDR1 and CDR2: MDHEN, SYDVKM. The CDR3 length is 18 residues. CDR3 sequence: CASSHFGTGALVAYEQYF. The DNA for the CDR3 is TGTGCCAGCAGCCACTTTGGCACAGGGGCCCTCGTGGCCTACGAGCAGTACTTC.

In this sample, this clonotype turned up a few times. The genes are TRBV4-3 and TRBJ2-3, with 7 bases fitting TRBD1. The CDR3 contains 17 residues. From germline, CDR1 is LGHNA and CDR2 YSLEER. V was clipped by 4 bases and J by 4 bases; unmatched bases: 14. The CDR3 DNA is TGCGCCAGCAGCCGTTTATTGATAGGGGGCATCGCAGATACGCAGTATTTT. Amino acid sequence: CASSRLLIGGIADTQYF.

The J gene is TRBJ1-1, the V gene TRBV14, with TRBD1 as a possible D gene (5 bases). Germline CDR1 reads SGHDN; CDR2 reads FVKESK. V lost 1 base and J lost 6, with 15 bases in between. The CDR3 contains 15 residues. The CDR3 reads CASSQVEGLLSEAFF. CDR3 nucleotides: TGTGCCAGCAGCCAAGTAGAGGGGTTGCTTTCTGAAGCTTTCTTT.

At least ten counts were recorded for this clonotype. V is TRBV4-3 and J is TRBJ1-2, with TRBD1 as a possible D gene (6 bases). Germline lookup yields CDR1 LGHNA and CDR2 YSLEER. The CDR3 covers 15 residues. Trimming pared 0 bases from V and 8 bases from J, leaving 16 bases between. The CDR3 DNA reads as TGCGCCAGCAGCCAAGACGAGTGGGGGCGCAAGGGCTACACCTTC. It encodes CASSQDEWGRKGYTF.

The CDR3 coding sequence is TGTGCCAGCAGTTTAGGCCAGGGAGTGGCCGGGGAGCTGTTTTTT. The encoded protein is CASSLGQGVAGELFF. The V and J genes are TRBV28 and TRBJ2-2, with D possibly called TRBD1 or TRBD2 (5 bases each). The V and J ends lost 2 bases and 6 bases respectively, with 13 bases between them. The CDR3 is 15 amino acids. The V gene's germline CDR1 is MDHEN and CDR2 SYDVKM.

V gene TRBV29-1 combines with J gene TRBJ1-1, with D perhaps matching TRBD1 (5 bases). This CDR3 has 15 residues. Germline CDR1 and CDR2: SQVTM and ANQGSEA. Trimming took off 7 bases at V and 2 bases at J, with 20 bases between the two ends. The CDR3 region has the DNA TGCAGCGCTCCGGGGCTTACAGGACTTAACACTGAAGCTTTCTTT. Protein: CSAPGLTGLNTEAFF.

This clonotype was picked up a small number of times. The rearrangement uses TRBV12-3 or TRBV12-4 and TRBJ2-2, with a possible D match to TRBD2 (6 bases). CDR3 length: 18 residues. The V gene lost 1 base and the J gene lost 4 bases, with 19 bases spanning the gap. Here the CDR3 reads CASSLVAGTPALTGELFF. The CDR3 nucleotides read TGTGCCAGCAGTTTAGTTGCCGGGACTCCAGCTCTCACCGGGGAGCTGTTTTTT.

The rearrangement joins TRBV29-1 to TRBJ2-5; TRBD1 might be the D (5 bases). The CDR3 loop spans 12 amino acids. V was shortened by 6 bases and J by 11 bases, with 19 bases between the two germline ends. Germline V gene lookup returns CDR1 SQVTM and CDR2 ANQGSEA. The CDR3 protein is CSVRTGYNEQYF. DNA of the CDR3: TGCAGCGTGCGTACAGGTTACAATGAGCAGTACTTC.